This T cell receptor (beta chain) emerged from a study of neoadjuvant nivolumab and ipilimumab in lung cancer. The assay was immunoSEQ multiplex PCR, and TCRdb's table has in-frame clones only and misses some. The sample comprises some 5,600 clones, 91% of which are singletons, and 2.5% to 4% rests with the top ten. General study points: Only two of four nivolumab-treated tumors gained richness and clonality by surgery. Higher pretherapy blood TCR richness went with higher resected-tumor richness.

This clone has only one observation. Its matching antigen is unknown. Additional DNA sequences in this sample encode the identical CDR3. The CDR3 contains 12 residues. Germline V gives CDR1 SQVTM, CDR2 ANQGSEA. V shed 2 bases and J 4 bases; nucleotides not matched to a gene: 2. This sequence originates from an adult with non-small cell lung cancer. Some clones in this sample may be carry-over from other donors' samples. The sequences come from blood, collected after neoadjuvant nivolumab, alone or with ipilimumab, at or shortly before surgery. The chain couples TRBV29-1 to TRBJ2-7; TRBD2 aligns across 7 bases. Here the CDR3 DNA reads TGCAGCGTTGAACTAGCGGATTACGAGCAGTACTTC. It encodes CSVELADYEQYF.